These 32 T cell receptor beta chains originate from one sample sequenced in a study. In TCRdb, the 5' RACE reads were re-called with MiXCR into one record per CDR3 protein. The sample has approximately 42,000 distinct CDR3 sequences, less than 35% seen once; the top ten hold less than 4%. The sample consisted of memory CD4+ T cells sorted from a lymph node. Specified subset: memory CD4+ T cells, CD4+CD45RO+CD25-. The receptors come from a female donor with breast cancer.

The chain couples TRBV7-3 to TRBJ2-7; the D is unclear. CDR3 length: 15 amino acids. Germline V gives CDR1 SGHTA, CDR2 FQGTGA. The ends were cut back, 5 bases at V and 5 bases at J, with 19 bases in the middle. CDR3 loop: CASSPLPGEVNEQYF. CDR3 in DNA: TGTGCCAGCAGCCCCTTGCCAGGCGAGGTAAACGAGCAGTACTTC.

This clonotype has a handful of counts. The CDR3: CASSLYRVRETQYF. The CDR3, as DNA: TGCGCCAGCAGCTTGTATCGGGTCCGAGAGACCCAGTACTTC. This sequence joins TRBV5-1 and TRBJ2-5, with D unclear. The ends were cut back, 1 base at V and 4 bases at J, with 11 bases in the middle. Germline CDR1 is SGHRS and CDR2 is YFSETQ. The CDR3 extends over 14 amino acids. Full variable domain (remainder filled in from reference TRBV5-1 and TRBJ2-5): KAGVTQTPRYLIKTRGQQVTLSCSPISGHRSVSWYQQTPGQGLQFLFEYFSETQRNKGNFPGRFSGRQFSNSRSEMNVSTLELGDSALYLCASSLYRVRETQYFGPGTRLLVL.

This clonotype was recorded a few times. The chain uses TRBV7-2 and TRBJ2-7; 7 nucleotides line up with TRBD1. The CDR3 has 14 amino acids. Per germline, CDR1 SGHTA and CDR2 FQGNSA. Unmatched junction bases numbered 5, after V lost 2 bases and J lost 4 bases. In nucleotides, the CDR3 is TGTGCCAGCAGCTTACAAGGGGGCGGGTACGAGCAGTACTTC. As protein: CASSLQGGGYEQYF.

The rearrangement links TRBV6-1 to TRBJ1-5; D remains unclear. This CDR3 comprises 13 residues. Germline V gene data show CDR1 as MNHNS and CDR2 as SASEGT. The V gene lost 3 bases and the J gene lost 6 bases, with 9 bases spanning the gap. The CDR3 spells CASSDLWSQPQHF. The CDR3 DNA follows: TGTGCCAGCAGTGATCTATGGTCTCAGCCCCAGCATTTT.

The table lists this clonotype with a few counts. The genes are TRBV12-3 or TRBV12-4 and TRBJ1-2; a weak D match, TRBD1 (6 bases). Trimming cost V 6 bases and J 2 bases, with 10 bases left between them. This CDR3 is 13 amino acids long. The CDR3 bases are TGTGCCAGCAGATCGGACAGCAACTATGGCTACACCTTC. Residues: CASRSDSNYGYTF.

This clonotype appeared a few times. CDR3 sequence reads: CASRGRGTANTEAFF. For the CDR3, the DNA is TGTGCCAGTAGAGGTAGGGGGACGGCGAACACTGAAGCTTTCTTT. The chain has TRBV19 and TRBJ1-1; maybe TRBD1 (6 bases). The CDR3 has 15 amino acids. Germline CDR1 LNHDA, CDR2 SQIVND (reference sequence). With 6 bases removed from V and 1 base from J, the gap between germline ends came to 15 bases.

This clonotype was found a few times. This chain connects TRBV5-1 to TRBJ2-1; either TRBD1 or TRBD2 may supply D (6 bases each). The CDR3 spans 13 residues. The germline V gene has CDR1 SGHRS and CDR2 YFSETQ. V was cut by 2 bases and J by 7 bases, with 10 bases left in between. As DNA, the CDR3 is TGCGCCAGCAGCTTAACAGGGAGGAATGAGCAGTTCTTC. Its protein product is CASSLTGRNEQFF.

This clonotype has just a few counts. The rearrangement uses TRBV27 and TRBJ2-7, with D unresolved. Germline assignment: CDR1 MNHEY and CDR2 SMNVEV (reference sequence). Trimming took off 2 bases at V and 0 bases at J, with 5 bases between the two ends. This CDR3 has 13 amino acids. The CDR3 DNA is TGTGCCAGCAGTTTAGGGCCCTCCTACGAGCAGTACTTC. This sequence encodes CASSLGPSYEQYF.

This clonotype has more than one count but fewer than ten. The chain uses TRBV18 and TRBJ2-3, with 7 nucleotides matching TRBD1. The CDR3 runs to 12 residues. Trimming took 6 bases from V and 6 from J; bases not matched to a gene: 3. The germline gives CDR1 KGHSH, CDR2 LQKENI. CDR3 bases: TGTGCCAGCTCGCAACAGGGGGATACGCAGTATTTT. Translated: CASSQQGDTQYF.

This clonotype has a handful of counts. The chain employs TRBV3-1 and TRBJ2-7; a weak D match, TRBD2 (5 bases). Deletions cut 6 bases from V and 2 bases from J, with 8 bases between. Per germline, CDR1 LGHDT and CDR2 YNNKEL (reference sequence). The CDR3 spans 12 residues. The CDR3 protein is CASSYGTYEQYF. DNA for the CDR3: TGTGCCAGCAGTTACGGGACCTACGAGCAGTACTTC.

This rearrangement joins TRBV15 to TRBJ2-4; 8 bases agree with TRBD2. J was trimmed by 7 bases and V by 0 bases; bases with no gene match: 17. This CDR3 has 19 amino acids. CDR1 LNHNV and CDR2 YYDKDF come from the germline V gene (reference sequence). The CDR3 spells CATSRDLFVTGGGRNIQYF. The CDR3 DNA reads TGTGCCACCAGCAGAGATCTCTTCGTGACGGGAGGGGGGCGTAACATTCAGTACTTC.

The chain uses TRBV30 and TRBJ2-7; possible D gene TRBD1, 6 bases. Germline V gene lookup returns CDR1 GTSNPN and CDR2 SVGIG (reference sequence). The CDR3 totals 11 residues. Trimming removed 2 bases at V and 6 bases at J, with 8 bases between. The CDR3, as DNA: TGTGCCTGGAGTATAGGGGGCGAGCAGTACTTC. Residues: CAWSIGGEQYF.

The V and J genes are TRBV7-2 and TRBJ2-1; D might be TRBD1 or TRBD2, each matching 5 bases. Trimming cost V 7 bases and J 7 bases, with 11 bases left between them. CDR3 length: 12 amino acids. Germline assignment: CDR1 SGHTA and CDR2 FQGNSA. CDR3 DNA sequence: TGTGCCAGCAACTCCGGGGCGAATGAGCAGTTCTTC. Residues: CASNSGANEQFF. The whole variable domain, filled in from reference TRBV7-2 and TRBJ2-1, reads GAGVSQSPSNKVTEKGKDVELRCDPISGHTALYWYRQSLGQGLEFLIYFQGNSAPDKSGLPSDRFSAERTGGSVSTLTIQRTQQEDSAVYLCASNSGANEQFFGPGTRLTVL.

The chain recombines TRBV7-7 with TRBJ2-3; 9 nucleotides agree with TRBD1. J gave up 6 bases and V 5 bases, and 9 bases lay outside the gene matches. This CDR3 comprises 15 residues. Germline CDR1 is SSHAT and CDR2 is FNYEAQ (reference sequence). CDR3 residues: CASSASQGAGDTQYF. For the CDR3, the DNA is TGTGCCAGCAGCGCCTCACAGGGGGCAGGGGATACGCAGTATTTT.

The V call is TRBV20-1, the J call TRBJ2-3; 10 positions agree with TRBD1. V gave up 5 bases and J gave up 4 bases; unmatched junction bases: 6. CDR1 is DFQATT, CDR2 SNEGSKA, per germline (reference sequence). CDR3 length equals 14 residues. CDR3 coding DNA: TGCAGTGCTTTAGACGGGACAGGGGCAGATACGCAGTATTTT. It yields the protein CSALDGTGADTQYF.

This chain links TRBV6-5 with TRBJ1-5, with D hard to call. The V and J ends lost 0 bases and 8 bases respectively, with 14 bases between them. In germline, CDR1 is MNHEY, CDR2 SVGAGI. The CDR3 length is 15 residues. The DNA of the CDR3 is TGTGCCAGCAGTTACTCGATTTTGGCTTCGGAGCCCCAGCATTTT. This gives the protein CASSYSILASEPQHF.

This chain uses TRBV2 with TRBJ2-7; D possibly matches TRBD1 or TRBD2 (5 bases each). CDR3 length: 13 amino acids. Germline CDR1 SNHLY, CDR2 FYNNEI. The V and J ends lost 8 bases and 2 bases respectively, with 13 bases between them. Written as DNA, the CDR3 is TGTGCCAGCCAACAGGACGGGGCCTACGAGCAGTACTTC. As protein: CASQQDGAYEQYF.

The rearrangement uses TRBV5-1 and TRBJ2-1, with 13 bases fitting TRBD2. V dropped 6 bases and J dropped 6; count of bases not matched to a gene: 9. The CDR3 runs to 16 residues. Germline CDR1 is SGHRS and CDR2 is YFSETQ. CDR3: CASTRTSGSIFNEQFF. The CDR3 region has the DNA TGCGCCAGCACCCGGACTAGCGGGAGTATTTTCAATGAGCAGTTCTTC.

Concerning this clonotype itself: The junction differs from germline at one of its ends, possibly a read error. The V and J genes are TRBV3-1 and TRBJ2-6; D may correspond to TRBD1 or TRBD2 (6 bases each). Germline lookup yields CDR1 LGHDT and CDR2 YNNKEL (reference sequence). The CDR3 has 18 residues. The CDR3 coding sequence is TGTGCCAGCAGCCAAGATACCCCTTGGGGGGCTGGGGCCGACGTCCTGACTTTC. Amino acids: CASSQDTPWGAGADVLTF.

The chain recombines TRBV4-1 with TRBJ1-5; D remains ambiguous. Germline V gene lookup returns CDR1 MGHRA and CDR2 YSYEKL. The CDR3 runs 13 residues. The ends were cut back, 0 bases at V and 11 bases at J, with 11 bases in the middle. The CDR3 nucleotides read TGCGCCAGCAGCCAAGAAGAGGGTAGGGCCCAGCATTTT. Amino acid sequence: CASSQEEGRAQHF.

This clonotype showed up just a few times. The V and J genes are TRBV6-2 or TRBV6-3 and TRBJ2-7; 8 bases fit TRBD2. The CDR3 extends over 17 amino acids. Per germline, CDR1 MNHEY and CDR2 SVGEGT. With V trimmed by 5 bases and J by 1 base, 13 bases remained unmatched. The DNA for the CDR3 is TGTGCCAGCAGTCCGACCCCTTACGGGAGGGGATCCTACGAGCAGTACTTC. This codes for CASSPTPYGRGSYEQYF.

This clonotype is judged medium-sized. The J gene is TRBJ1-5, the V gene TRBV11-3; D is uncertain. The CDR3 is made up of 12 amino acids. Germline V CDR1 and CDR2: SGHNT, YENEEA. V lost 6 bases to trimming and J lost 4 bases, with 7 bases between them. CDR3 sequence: CASRTRNQPQHF. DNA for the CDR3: TGTGCCAGCAGAACTAGGAATCAGCCCCAGCATTTT.

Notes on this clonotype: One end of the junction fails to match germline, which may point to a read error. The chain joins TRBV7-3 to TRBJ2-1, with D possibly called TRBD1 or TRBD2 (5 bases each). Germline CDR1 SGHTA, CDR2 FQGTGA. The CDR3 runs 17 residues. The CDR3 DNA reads TGTGCCAGCACCCCAGGTGGGACGGCCAGGCCTCAGAATGAACAGTTCTTC. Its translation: CASTPGGTARPQNEQFF.

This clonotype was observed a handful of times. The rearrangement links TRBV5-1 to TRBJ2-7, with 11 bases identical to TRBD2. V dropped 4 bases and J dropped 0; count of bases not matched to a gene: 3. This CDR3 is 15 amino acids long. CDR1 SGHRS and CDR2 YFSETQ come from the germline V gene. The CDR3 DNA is TGCGCCAGCAGCCAGGGACTAGCGGACTCCTACGAGCAGTACTTC. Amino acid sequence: CASSQGLADSYEQYF. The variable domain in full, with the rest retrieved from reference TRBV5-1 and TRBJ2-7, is KAGVTQTPRYLIKTRGQQVTLSCSPISGHRSVSWYQQTPGQGLQFLFEYFSETQRNKGNFPGRFSGRQFSNSRSEMNVSTLELGDSALYLCASSQGLADSYEQYFGPGTRLTVT.

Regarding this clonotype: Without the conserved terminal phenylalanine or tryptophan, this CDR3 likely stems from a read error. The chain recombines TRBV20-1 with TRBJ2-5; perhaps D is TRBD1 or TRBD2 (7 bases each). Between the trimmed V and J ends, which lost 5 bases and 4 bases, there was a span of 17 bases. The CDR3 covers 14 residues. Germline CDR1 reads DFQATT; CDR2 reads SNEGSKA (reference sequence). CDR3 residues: CSAGRGGHAETQYY. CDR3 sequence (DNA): TGCAGTGCTGGCAGGGGGGGCCATGCAGAGACCCAGTACTAC.

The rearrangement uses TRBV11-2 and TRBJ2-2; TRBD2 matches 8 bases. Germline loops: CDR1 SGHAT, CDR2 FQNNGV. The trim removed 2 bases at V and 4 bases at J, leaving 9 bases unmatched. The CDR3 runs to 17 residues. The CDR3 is CASSLLPVAGPTGELFF. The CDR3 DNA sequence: TGTGCCAGCAGCTTACTCCCGGTAGCGGGACCCACCGGGGAGCTGTTTTTT. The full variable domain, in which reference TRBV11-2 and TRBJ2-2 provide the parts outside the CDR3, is EAGVAQSPRYKIIEKRQSVAFWCNPISGHATLYWYQQILGQGPKLLIQFQNNGVVDDSQLPKDRFSAERLKGVDSTLKIQPAKLEDSAVYLCASSLLPVAGPTGELFFGEGSRLTVL.

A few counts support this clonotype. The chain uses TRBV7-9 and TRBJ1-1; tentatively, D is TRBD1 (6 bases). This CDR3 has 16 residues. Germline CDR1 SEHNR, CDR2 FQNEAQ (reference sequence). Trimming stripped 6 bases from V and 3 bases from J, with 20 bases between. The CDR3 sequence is CASSRVTGGSDTEAFF. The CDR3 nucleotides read TGTGCCAGCAGTCGGGTGACGGGGGGCTCGGACACTGAAGCTTTCTTT. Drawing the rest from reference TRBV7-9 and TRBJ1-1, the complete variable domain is DTGVSQNPRHKITKRGQNVTFRCDPISEHNRLYWYRQTLGQGPEFLTYFQNEAQLEKSRLLSDRFSAERPKGSFSTLEIQRTEQGDSAMYLCASSRVTGGSDTEAFFGQGTRLTVV.

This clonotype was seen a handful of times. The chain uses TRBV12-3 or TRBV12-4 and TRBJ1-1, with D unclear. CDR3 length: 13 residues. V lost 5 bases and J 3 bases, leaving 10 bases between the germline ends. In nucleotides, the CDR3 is TGTGCCAGCAGTCCCGGACCGTACACTGAAGCTTTCTTT. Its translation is CASSPGPYTEAFF.

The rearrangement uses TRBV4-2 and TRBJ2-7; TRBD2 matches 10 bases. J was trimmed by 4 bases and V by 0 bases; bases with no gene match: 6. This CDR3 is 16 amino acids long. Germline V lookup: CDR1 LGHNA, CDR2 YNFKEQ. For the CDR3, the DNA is TGTGCCAGCAGCCAAGAACCGCCTAGCGGGGGTTACGAGCAGTACTTC. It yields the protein CASSQEPPSGGYEQYF.

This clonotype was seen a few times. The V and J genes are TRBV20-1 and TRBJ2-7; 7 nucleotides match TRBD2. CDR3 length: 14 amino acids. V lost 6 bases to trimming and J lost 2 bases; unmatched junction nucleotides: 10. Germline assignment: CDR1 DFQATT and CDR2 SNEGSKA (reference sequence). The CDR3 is CSAPFAGVPYEQYF. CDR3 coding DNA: TGCAGTGCCCCTTTTGCGGGAGTCCCCTACGAGCAGTACTTC.

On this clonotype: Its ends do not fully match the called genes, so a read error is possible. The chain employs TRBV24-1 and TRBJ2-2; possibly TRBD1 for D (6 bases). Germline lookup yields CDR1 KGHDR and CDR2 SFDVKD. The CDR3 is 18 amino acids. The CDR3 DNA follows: TGTGCCGCCAGTGTATACAAGGGGGACGGTAGGAACACCGGGGAGCTGTTTTTT. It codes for CAASVYKGDGRNTGELFF.

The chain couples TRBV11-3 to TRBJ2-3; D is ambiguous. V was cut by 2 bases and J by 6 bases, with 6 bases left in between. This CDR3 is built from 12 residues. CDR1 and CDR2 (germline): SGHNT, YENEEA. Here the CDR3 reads CASSLPGDTQYF. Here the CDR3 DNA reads TGTGCCAGCAGCTTACCAGGTGATACGCAGTATTTT.